This TCR beta chain was obtained from a study of blood T cell repertoires in COVID-19. Whole-study context: Acute-phase and convalescent COVID-19 samples originated in the United States, Italy and Spain. The cDNA or gDNA used as material had been derived from T cells, B-cell-depleted T cells, or PBMCs.

The germline V gene has CDR1 LGHDT and CDR2 YNNKEL (reference sequence). V was trimmed by 4 bases and J by 0 bases, leaving 8 bases between them. CDR3 length: 14 amino acids. The count of this clone is one. Under the authors' procedure: Estimation of nucleated cell counts relied on the amplification of reference gene primers. The protocol was immunoSEQ multiplex PCR, while the TCRdb copy is restricted to in-frame clones and leaves out a portion. That table is the source of V, J and clone size, and D and trimming were worked out from the DNA. The sample gives around 210,000 clones, about nine tenths of which show up once; 0.7% to 0.8% is in the top ten.

The rearrangement links TRBV3-1 (or the pseudogene TRBV3-2) to TRBJ2-3; D perhaps matches TRBD2 (6 bases). The receptor comes from a woman in her 70s with acute or convalescent COVID-19. Source material: peripheral blood. The CDR3 nucleotides read TGTGCCAGCAGCCTGCGGGGTAGCACAGATACGCAGTATTTT. Its protein product is CASSLRGSTDTQYF.